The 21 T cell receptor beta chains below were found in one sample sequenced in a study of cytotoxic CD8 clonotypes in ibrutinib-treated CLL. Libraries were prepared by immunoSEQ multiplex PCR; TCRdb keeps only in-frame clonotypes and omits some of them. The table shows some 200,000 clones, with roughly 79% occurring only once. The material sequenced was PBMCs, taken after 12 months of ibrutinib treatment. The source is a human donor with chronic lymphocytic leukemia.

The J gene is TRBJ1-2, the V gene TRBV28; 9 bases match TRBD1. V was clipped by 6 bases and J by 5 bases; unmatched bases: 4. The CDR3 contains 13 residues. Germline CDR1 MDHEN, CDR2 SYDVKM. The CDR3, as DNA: TGTGCCAGCAGCCCAGGACAGGGGTATGGCTACACCTTC. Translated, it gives CASSPGQGYGYTF.

The CDR3 coding sequence is TGTGCCAGTAGTCGGCCGGTAGGGGGGGATGAGCAGTTCTTC. This gives the protein CASSRPVGGDEQFF. The rearrangement links TRBV19 to TRBJ2-1, with D perhaps matching TRBD2 (7 bases). The CDR3 spans 14 residues. Germline-derived CDR1 and CDR2 are LNHDA and SQIVND (reference sequence). Trimming removed 5 bases from V and 8 bases from J, with 16 bases in between.

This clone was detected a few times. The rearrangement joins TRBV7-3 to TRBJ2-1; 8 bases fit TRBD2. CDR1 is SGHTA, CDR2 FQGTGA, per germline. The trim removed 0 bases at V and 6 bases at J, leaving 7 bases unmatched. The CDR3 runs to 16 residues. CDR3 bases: TGTGCCAGCAGCTTAACTTTTTCCGGGACTAGCAATGAGCAGTTCTTC. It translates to CASSLTFSGTSNEQFF.

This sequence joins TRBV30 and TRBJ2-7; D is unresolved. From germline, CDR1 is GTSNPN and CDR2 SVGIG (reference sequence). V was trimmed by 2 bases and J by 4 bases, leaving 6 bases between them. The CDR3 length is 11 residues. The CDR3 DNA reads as TGTGCCTGGAGTCCGGGTTACGAGCAGTACTTC. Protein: CAWSPGYEQYF.

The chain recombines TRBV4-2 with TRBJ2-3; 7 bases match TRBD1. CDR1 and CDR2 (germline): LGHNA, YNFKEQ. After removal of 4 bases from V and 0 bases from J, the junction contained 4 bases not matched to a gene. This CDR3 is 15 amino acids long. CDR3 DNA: TGTGCCAGCAGCCTCCGGACAGGAAGCACAGATACGCAGTATTTT. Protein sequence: CASSLRTGSTDTQYF.

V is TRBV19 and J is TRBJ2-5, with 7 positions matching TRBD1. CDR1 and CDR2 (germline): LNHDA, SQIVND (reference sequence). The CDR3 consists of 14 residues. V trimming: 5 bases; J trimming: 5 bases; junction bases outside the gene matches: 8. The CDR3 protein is CASSLAGTEETQYF. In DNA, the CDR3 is TGTGCCAGTAGTCTGGCCGGGACAGAGGAGACCCAGTACTTC.

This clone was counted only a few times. The CDR3 is CASSRWHIYEQYF. In nucleotides, the CDR3 is TGCGCCAGCAGCCGATGGCATATCTACGAGCAGTACTTC. The genes are TRBV5-1 and TRBJ2-7; no clear D gene. Deletions cut 4 bases from V and 3 bases from J, with 11 bases between. The germline CDR1 and CDR2 sequences are SGHRS and YFSETQ. The CDR3 spans 13 residues.

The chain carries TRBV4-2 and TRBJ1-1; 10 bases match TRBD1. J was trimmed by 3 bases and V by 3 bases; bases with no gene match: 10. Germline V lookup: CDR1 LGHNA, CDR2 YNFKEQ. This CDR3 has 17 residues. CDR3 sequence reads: CASSHSPGQGLDTEAFF. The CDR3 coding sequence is TGTGCCAGCAGCCACTCACCGGGACAGGGGTTAGACACTGAAGCTTTCTTT.

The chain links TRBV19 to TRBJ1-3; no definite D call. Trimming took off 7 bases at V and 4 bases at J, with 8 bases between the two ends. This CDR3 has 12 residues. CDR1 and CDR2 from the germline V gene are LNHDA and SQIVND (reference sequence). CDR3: CASTPGGNTIYF. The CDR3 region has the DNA TGTGCCAGTACCCCCGGCGGAAACACCATATATTTT.

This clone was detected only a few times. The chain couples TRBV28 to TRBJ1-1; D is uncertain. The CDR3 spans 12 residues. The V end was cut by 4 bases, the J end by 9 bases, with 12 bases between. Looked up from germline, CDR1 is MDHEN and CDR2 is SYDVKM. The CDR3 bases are TGTGCCAGCAGTTACGACGGATCGAAAGCTTTCTTT. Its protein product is CASSYDGSKAFF.

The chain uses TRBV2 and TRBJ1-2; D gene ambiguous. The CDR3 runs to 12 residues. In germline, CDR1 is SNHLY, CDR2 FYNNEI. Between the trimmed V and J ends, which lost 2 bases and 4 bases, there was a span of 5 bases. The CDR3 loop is CASSEQVYGYTF. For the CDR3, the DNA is TGTGCCAGCAGTGAACAGGTCTATGGCTACACCTTC.

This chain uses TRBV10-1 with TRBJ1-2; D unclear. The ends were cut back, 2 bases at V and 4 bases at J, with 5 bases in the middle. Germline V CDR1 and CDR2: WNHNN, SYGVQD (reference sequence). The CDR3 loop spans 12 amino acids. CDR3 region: CASSEGSYGYTF. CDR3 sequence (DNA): TGCGCCAGCAGTGAGGGGTCCTATGGCTACACCTTC.

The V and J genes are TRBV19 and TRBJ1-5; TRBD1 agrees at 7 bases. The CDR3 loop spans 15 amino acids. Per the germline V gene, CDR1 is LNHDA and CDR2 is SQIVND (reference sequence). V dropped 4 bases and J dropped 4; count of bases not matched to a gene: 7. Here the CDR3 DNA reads TGTGCCAGTAGTACCACGACAGGGAGAAATCAGCCCCAGCATTTT. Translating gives CASSTTTGRNQPQHF.

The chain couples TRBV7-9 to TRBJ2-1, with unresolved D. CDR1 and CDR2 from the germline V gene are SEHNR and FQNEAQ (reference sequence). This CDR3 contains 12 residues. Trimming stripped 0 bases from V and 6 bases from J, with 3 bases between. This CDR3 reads CASSLASNEQFF. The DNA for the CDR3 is TGTGCCAGCAGCTTAGCATCCAATGAGCAGTTCTTC.

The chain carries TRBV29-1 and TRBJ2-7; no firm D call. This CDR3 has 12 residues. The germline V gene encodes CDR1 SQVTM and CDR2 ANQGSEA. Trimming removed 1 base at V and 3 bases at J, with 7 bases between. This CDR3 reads CSVEAGIYEQYF. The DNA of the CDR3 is TGCAGCGTTGAAGCTGGGATCTACGAGCAGTACTTC.

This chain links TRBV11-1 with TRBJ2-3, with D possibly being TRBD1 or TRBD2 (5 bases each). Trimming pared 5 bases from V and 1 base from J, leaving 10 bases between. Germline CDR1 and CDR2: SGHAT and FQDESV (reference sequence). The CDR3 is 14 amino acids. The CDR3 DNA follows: TGTGCCAGCAGCCAAAGAGGGGGCACAGATACGCAGTATTTT. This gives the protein CASSQRGGTDTQYF.

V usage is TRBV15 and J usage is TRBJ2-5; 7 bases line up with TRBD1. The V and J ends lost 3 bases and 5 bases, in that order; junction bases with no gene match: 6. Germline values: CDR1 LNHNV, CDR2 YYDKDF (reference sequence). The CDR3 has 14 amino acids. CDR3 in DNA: TGTGCCACCAGCAGTACAGGGGATGTGGAGACCCAGTACTTC. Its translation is CATSSTGDVETQYF.

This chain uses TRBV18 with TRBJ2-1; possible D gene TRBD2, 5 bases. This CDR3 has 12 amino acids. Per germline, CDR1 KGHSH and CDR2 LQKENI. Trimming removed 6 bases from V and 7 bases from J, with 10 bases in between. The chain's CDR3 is CASSPSGNEQFF. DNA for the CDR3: TGTGCCAGCTCCCCTTCGGGGAATGAGCAGTTCTTC.

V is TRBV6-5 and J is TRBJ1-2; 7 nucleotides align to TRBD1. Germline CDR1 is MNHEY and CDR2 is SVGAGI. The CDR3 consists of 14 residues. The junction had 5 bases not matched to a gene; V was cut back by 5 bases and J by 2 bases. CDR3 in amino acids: CASSQEGQNYGYTF. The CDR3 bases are TGTGCCAGCAGTCAAGAGGGACAGAACTATGGCTACACCTTC.

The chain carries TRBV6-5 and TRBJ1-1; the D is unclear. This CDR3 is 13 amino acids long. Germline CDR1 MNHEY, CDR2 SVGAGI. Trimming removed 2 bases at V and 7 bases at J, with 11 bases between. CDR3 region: CASSYGASREAFF. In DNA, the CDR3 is TGTGCCAGCAGTTACGGAGCATCCCGTGAAGCTTTCTTT.

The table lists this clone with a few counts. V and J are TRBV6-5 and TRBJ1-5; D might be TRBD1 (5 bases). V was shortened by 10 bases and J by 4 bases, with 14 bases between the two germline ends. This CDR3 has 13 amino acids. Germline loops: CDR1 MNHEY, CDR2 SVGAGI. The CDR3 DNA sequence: TGTGCCACCCGTTGGGGGAGAAATCAGCCCCAGCATTTT. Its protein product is CATRWGRNQPQHF.